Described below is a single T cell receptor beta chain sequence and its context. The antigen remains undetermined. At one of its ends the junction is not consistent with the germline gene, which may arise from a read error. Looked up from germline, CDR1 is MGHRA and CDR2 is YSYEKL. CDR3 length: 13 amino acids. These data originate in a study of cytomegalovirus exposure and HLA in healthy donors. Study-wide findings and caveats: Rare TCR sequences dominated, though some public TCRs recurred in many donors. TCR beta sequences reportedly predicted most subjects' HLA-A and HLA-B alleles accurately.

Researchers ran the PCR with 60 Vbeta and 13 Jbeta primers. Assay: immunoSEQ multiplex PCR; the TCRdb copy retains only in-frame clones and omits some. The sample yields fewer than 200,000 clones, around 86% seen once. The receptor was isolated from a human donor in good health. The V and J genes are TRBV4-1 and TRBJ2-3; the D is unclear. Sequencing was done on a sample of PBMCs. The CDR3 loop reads CASSQVSSNELDF. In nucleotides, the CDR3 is TGCGCCAGCAGCCAAGTCTCTTCTAATGAACTGGATTTT.